The source of this T cell receptor beta chain is a study of T cell responses to AZD1222 COVID-19 vaccine. Germline V gene data show CDR1 as SGHTA and CDR2 as FQGTGA. This CDR3 spans 15 amino acids. The V end lost 1 base, the J end lost 6 bases, and 14 bases lay between the germline ends. The method was immunoSEQ multiplex PCR; TCRdb's version includes in-frame clones alone and lacks a portion of them. In the table there are some 180,000 clones, roughly 92% of which are singletons. The sample here was peripheral blood, taken 28 days after the second AZD1222 dose. This chain connects TRBV7-3 to TRBJ2-3; perhaps D is TRBD1 or TRBD2 (6 bases each). The clonotype originates from an adult who received the AZD1222 COVID-19 vaccine. The CDR3 DNA is TGTGCCAGCAGCTTAAGGATAGGGGGGAAGGATACGCAGTATTTT. It yields the protein CASSLRIGGKDTQYF.